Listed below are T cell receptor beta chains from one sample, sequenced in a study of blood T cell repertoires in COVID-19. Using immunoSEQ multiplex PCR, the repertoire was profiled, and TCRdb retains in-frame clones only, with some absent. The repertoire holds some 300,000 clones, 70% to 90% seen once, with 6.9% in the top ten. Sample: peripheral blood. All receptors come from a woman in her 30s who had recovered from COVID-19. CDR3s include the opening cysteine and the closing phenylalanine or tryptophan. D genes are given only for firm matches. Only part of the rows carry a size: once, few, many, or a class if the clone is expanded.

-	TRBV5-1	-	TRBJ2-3	CASSLQNTQYF	TGCGCCAGCAGCTTGCAAAATACGCAGTATTTT
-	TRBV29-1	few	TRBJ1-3	CSALRENGNTIYF	TGCAGCGCTCTCCGCGAGAATGGAAACACCATATATTTT
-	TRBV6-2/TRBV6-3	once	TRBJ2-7	CASSLGLILYEQYF	TGTGCCAGCAGTTTAGGACTCATACTCTACGAGCAGTACTTC
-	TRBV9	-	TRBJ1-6	CASRGTGNSPLHF	TGTGCCAGCAGGGGAACAGGGAACTCACCCCTCCACTTT
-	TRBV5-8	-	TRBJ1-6	CASTPRTLDFYNSPLHF	TGTGCCAGCACCCCCCGGACACTGGATTTTTATAATTCACCCCTCCACTTT
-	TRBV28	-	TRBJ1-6	CAGRRGPGNSPLHF	TGTGCCGGTCGGCGCGGTCCGGGGAATTCACCCCTCCACTTT
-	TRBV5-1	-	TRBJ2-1	CASSRTENEQFF	TGCGCCAGCAGCCGGACAGAGAATGAGCAGTTCTTC
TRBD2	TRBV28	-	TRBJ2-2	CASSSRGGAGTGELFF	TGTGCCAGCAGTTCGCGCGGGGGGGCGGGCACCGGGGAGCTGTTTTTT
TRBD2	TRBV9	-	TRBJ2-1	CASSVGGGPYNEQFF	TGTGCCAGCAGCGTCGGCGGGGGGCCTTACAATGAGCAGTTCTTC
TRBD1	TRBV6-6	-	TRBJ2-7	CASSLSSQGALLGEQYF	TGTGCCAGCAGTCTCTCCTCACAGGGGGCGCTTTTGGGGGAGCAGTACTTC
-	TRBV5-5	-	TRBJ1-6	CASSWGSDPNSPLHF	TGTGCCAGCAGCTGGGGCAGTGACCCTAATTCACCCCTCCACTTT
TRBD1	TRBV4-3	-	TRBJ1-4	CASSQVGTGNEKLFF	TGCGCCAGCAGCCAAGTGGGGACAGGGAATGAAAAACTGTTTTTT
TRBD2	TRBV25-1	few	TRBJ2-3	CASSVPSGGGTDTQYF	TGTGCCAGCAGTGTCCCTAGCGGGGGTGGCACAGATACGCAGTATTTT
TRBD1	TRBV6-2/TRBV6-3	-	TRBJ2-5	CASSDGQATNF	TGTGCCAGCAGCGACGGACAGGCCACCAACTTC
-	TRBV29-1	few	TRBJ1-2	CSVEGTEDYGYTF	TGCAGCGTTGAAGGGACAGAAGACTATGGCTACACCTTC
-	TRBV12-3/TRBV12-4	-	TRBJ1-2	CASSLGGGYGYTF	TGTGCCAGCAGTTTAGGAGGGGGCTATGGCTACACCTTC
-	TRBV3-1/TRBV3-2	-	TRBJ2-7	CASSLNPNSYEQYF	TGTGCCAGCAGCCTCAATCCCAACTCCTACGAGCAGTACTTC
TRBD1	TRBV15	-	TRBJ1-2	CATSRGQGGIYGYTF	TGTGCCACCAGCAGAGGACAGGGTGGGATTTATGGCTACACCTTC
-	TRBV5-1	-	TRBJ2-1	CASSLVLSSYNEQFF	TGCGCCAGCAGCTTGGTATTGAGCTCCTACAATGAGCAGTTCTTC
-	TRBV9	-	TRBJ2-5	CASSEAGQETQYF	TGTGCCAGCAGCGAGGCGGGGCAAGAGACCCAGTACTTC
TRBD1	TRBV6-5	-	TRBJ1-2	CASSYDGTGPPGGYTF	TGTGCCAGCAGTTACGATGGGACAGGGCCTCCGGGTGGCTACACCTTC
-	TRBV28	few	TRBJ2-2	CASSPRGTGELFF	TGTGCCAGCAGTCCACGGGGAACCGGGGAGCTGTTTTTT
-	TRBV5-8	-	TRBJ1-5	CASSLVGGYSNQPQHF	TGTGCCAGCAGCTTGGTAGGGGGATATAGCAATCAGCCCCAGCATTTT
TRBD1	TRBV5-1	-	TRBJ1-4	CASKDRASAEKLFF	TGCGCCAGCAAGGACAGGGCGTCGGCTGAAAAACTGTTTTTT
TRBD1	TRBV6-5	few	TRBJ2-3	CASRLTGEWPDTQYF	TGTGCCAGTCGTTTAACAGGGGAATGGCCAGATACGCAGTATTTT
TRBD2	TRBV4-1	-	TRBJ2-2	CASSQDFGSGGYTGELFF	TGCGCCAGCAGCCAAGATTTCGGTAGCGGGGGGTACACCGGGGAGCTGTTTTTT
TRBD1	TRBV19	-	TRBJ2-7	CASSIGQGTYEQYF	TGTGCCAGTAGTATAGGACAGGGAACCTACGAGCAGTACTTC
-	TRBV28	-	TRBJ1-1	CASRPGVLGTEAFF	TGTGCCAGCAGACCAGGGGTATTGGGCACTGAAGCTTTCTTT
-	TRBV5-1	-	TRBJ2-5	CASSFTGTRETQYF	TGCGCCAGCAGCTTCACCGGGACTCGAGAGACCCAGTACTTC
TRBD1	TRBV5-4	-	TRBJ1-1	CASSSQTFSYRGTIEAFF	TGTGCCAGCAGCTCACAAACGTTCTCCTACAGGGGCACCATTGAAGCTTTCTTT
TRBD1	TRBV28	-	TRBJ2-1	CASRHDRASYNEQFF	TGTGCCAGCAGACATGACAGGGCCTCCTACAATGAGCAGTTCTTC
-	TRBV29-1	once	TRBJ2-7	CSVEQGGTYEQYF	TGCAGCGTTGAACAGGGGGGCACCTACGAGCAGTACTTC
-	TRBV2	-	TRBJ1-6	CASSEIQQFSYNSPLHF	TGTGCCAGCAGTGAAATACAGCAGTTCTCCTATAATTCACCCCTCCACTTT
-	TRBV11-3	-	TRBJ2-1	CASSLRAAHEQFF	TGTGCCAGCAGCCTCAGGGCGGCACATGAGCAGTTCTTC
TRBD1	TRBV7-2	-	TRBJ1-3	CASSSDRASGNTIYF	TGTGCCAGCAGCTCGGACAGGGCCTCTGGAAACACCATATATTTT
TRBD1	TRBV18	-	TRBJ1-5	CASSPTGYRNQPQHF	TGTGCCAGCTCACCGACAGGGTACCGCAATCAGCCCCAGCATTTT
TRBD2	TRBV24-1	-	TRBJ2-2	CATSDASGANTGELFF	TGTGCCACCAGTGATGCTAGCGGGGCGAACACCGGGGAGCTGTTTTTT
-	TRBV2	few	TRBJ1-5	CASSERAAGYRQPQHF	TGTGCCAGCAGTGAAAGGGCCGCAGGGTATAGGCAGCCCCAGCATTTT
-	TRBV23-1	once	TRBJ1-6	CASSRGDGSYNSPLHF	TGCGCCAGCAGTCGGGGGGACGGCTCCTATAATTCACCCCTCCACTTT
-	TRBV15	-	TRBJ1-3	CATSRGLTDRNTIYF	TGTGCCACCAGCAGGGGTTTGACAGATAGAAACACCATATATTTT
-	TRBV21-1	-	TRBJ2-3	CASSNDIRGGATDTQYF	TGTGCCAGCAGCAATGATATTCGAGGGGGCGCGACAGATACGCAGTATTTT
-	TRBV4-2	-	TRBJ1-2	CATGDNYGYTF	TGTGCCACAGGGGATAACTATGGCTACACCTTC
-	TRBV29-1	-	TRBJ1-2	CSVVRESDYGYTF	TGCAGCGTTGTGAGGGAAAGTGACTATGGCTACACCTTC
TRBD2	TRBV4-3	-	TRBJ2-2	CASSQDVRGGTGELFF	TGCGCCAGCAGCCAAGATGTGAGGGGAGGGACCGGGGAGCTGTTTTTT
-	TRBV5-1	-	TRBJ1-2	CASSLEAGTANYGYTF	TGCGCCAGCAGCTTGGAGGCGGGGACGGCTAACTATGGCTACACCTTC
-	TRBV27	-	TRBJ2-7	CASSSTSFSYEQYF	TGTGCCAGCAGTTCGACAAGTTTCTCCTACGAGCAGTACTTC
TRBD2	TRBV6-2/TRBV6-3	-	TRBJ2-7	CASSYPRSGGGYEQYF	TGTGCCAGCAGTTACCCCAGGAGCGGGGGAGGCTACGAGCAGTACTTC
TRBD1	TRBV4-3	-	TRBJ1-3	CASSQDGEGQGDLSGNTIYF	TGCGCCAGCAGCCAAGATGGGGAGGGACAGGGGGACCTCTCTGGAAACACCATATATTTT
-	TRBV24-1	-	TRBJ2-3	CATEPTGSDTQYF	TGTGCCACCGAACCAACAGGATCAGATACGCAGTATTTT
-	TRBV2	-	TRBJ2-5	CASSEGAPTQYF	TGTGCCAGCAGTGAGGGGGCCCCAACCCAGTACTTC
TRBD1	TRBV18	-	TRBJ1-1	CASSQGALRDTEAFF	TGTGCCAGCTCACAGGGGGCTTTAAGAGACACTGAAGCTTTCTTT
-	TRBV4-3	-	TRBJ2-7	CASSQGLLSSYEQYF	TGCGCCAGCAGCCAAGGACTTTTGAGCTCCTACGAGCAGTACTTC
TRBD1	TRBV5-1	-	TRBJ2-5	CASSPGQGGTQYF	TGCGCCAGCAGCCCCGGACAGGGAGGGACCCAGTACTTC
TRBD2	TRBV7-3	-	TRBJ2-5	CASSLSAGGHETQYF	TGTGCCAGCAGCTTATCAGCGGGGGGGCACGAGACCCAGTACTTC